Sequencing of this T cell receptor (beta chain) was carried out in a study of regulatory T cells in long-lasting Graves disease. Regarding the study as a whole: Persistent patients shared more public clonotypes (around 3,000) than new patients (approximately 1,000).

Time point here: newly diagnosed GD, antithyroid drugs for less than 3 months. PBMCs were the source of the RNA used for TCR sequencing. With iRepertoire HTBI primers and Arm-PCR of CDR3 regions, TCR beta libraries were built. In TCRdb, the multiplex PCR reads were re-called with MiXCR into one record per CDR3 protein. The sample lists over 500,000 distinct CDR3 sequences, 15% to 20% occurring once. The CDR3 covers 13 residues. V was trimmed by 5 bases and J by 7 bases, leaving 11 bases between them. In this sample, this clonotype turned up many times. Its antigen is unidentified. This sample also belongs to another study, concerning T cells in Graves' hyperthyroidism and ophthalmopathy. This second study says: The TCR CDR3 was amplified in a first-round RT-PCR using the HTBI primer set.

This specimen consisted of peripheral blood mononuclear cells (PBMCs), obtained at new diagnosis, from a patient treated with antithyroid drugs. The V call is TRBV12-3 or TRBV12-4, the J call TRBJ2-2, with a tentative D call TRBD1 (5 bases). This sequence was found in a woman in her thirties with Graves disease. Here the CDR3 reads CASSLIRVGELFF. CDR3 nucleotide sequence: TGTGCCAGCAGTCTTATCAGGGTCGGGGAGCTGTTTTTT.